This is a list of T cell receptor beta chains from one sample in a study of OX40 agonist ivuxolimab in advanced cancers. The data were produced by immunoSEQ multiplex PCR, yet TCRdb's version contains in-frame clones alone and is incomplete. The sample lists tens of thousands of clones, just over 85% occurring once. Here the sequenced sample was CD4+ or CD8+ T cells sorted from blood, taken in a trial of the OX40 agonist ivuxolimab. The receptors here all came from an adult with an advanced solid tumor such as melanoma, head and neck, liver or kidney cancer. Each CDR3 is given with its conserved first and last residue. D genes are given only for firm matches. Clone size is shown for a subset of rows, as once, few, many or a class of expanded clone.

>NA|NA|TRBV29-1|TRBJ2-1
CSATMGRSYNEQFF
TGCAGCGCGACAATGGGGCGCTCCTACAATGAGCAGTTCTTC
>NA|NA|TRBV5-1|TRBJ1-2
CASSLQTGLNYGYTF
TGCGCCAGCAGCTTACAAACAGGGTTGAACTATGGCTACACCTTC
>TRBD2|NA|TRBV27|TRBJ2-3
CASSLSGNTDTQYF
TGTGCCAGCAGCCTTAGCGGGAACACAGATACGCAGTATTTT
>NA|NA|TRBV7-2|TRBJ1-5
CASSLDIDQPQHF
TGTGCCAGCTCCCTGGACATTGATCAGCCCCAGCATTTT
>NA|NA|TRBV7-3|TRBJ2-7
CASSLGRTDTYEQYF
TGTGCCAGCAGCTTAGGTCGGACGGATACCTACGAGCAGTACTTC
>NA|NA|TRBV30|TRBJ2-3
CAWSPSVDTQYF
TGTGCCTGGTCCCCTAGCGTTGATACGCAGTATTTT
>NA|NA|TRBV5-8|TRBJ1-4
CASSLGTATNEKLFF
TGTGCCAGCAGCTTGGGGACCGCAACTAATGAAAAACTGTTTTTT
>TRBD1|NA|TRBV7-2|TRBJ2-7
CASSLGGGTYEQYF
TGTGCCAGCAGCTTAGGAGGGGGCACCTACGAGCAGTACTTC
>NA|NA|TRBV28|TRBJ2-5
CASSLGGPPETQYF
TGTGCCAGCAGTTTAGGTGGCCCGCCCGAGACCCAGTACTTC
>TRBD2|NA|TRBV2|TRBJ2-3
CASSPQRGRTDTQYF
TGTGCCAGCAGTCCCCAGCGGGGTCGCACAGATACGCAGTATTTT
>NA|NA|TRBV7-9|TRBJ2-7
CASSLGQEQYF
TGTGCCAGCAGCTTAGGGCAAGAGCAGTACTTC
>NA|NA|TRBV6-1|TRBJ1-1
CASSSGDRAAFF
TGTGCCAGCAGTTCCGGCGACAGAGCAGCTTTCTTT
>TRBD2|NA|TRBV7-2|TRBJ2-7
CASSLGLAGGVYEQYF
TGTGCCAGCAGCTTAGGACTAGCGGGAGGTGTGTACGAGCAGTACTTC
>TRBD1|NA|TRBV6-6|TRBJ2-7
CASRYRGHYEQYF
TGTGCCAGCAGGTACAGGGGGCACTACGAGCAGTACTTC
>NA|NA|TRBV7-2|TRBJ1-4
CASSLVGGGWEDLFF
TGTGCCAGCAGCTTAGTAGGGGGAGGCTGGGAAGACCTGTTTTTT
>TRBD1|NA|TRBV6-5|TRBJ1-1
CASGTANTEAFF
TGTGCCAGCGGGACAGCGAACACTGAAGCTTTCTTT
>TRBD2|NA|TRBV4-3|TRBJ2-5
CASSQEGREGETQYF
TGCGCCAGCAGCCAAGAGGGGCGGGAGGGAGAGACCCAGTACTTC
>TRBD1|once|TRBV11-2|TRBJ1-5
CASSDPTRTGHQPQHF
TGTGCCAGCAGCGATCCCACGCGGACAGGGCATCAGCCCCAGCATTTT
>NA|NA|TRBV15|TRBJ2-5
CATSRDREETQYF
TGTGCCACCAGCAGAGACCGAGAAGAGACCCAGTACTTC
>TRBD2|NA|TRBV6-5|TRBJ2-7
CASTQTGGGDEQYF
TGTGCCAGCACTCAAACCGGGGGAGGGGACGAGCAGTACTTC
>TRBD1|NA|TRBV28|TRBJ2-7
CAGQGHVGGEQYF
TGTGCCGGACAGGGTCACGTGGGCGGTGAGCAGTACTTC
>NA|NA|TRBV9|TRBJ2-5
CASSVSSVWETQYF
TGTGCCAGCAGCGTATCTAGCGTGTGGGAGACCCAGTACTTC
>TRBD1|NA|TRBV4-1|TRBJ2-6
CASSLGQGPISGANVLTF
TGCGCCAGCAGCCTCGGACAGGGGCCTATCTCTGGGGCCAACGTCCTGACTTTC
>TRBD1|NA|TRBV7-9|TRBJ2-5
CASSLGDRDQETQYF
TGTGCCAGCAGCTTAGGGGACAGGGACCAAGAGACCCAGTACTTC
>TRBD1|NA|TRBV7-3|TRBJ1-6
CASSQGAGNSPLHF
TGTGCCAGCAGCCAGGGGGCAGGTAATTCACCCCTCCACTTT
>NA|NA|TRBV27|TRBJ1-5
CASSLDSNQPQHF
TGTGCCAGCAGTTTAGACAGCAATCAGCCCCAGCATTTT
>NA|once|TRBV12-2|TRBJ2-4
CASLNDERESCYF
TGTGCAAGCCTCAATGACGAGCGGGAATCTTGTTACTTC
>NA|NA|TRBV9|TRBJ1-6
CASSVSGTNNSPLHF
TGTGCCAGCAGCGTTTCCGGGACGAACAATTCACCCCTCCACTTT
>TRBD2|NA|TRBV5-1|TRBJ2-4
CASSPGLAQNIQYF
TGCGCCAGCAGCCCGGGACTAGCGCAAAACATTCAGTACTTC
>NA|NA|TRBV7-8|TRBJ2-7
CASSSGTPYEQYF
TGTGCCAGCAGCTCAGGGACCCCCTACGAGCAGTACTTC
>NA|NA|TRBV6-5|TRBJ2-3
CASSYSADRGDTQYF
TGTGCCAGCAGTTACTCGGCGGACCGGGGGGATACGCAGTATTTT
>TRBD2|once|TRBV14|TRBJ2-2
CASSLTSGSELFF
TGTGCCAGCAGCCTGACTAGCGGGAGTGAGCTGTTTTTT
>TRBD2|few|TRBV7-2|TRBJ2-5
CASSARTSGRRGETQYF
TGTGCCAGCAGCGCCCGGACTAGCGGGAGGAGGGGGGAGACCCAGTACTTC
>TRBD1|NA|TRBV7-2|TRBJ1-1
CASSSNRGPGVAFF
TGTGCCAGCAGCTCGAACAGGGGGCCGGGGGTAGCTTTCTTT
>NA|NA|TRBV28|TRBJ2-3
CASNFFGTLTDTQYF
TGTGCCAGCAACTTCTTTGGTACACTCACAGATACGCAGTATTTT
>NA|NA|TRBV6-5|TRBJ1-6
CASSYSGQPLHF
TGTGCCAGCAGTTACTCTGGGCAGCCCCTCCACTTT
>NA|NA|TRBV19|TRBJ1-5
CASQRDRSNQPQHF
TGTGCCAGCCAAAGAGACAGAAGCAATCAGCCCCAGCATTTT
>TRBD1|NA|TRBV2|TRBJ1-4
CASSQTGEEKLFF
TGTGCCAGCAGCCAGACAGGGGAGGAAAAACTGTTTTTT
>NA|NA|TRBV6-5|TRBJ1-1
CASSYKGSGNTEAFF
TGTGCCAGCAGTTACAAAGGGTCGGGGAACACTGAAGCTTTCTTT
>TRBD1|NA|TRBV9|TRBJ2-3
CASSVGDGDRIATDTQYF
TGTGCCAGCAGCGTAGGAGACGGGGACAGAATCGCAACAGATACGCAGTATTTT
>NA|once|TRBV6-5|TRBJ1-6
CAHSRGGISPLHF
TGTGCCCACTCGAGAGGCGGAATTTCACCCCTCCACTTT
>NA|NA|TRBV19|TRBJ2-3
CASMGRWDTDTQYF
TGTGCCAGTATGGGCAGGTGGGACACAGATACGCAGTATTTT
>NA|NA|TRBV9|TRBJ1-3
CASSVAGFSGNTIYF
TGTGCCAGCAGCGTAGCGGGATTCTCTGGAAACACCATATATTTT
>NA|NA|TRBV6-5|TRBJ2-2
CASSYTRGGTGELFF
TGTGCCAGCAGTTATACCAGGGGCGGAACCGGGGAGCTGTTTTTT
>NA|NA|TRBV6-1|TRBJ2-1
CASSEERQWGTYNEQFF
TGTGCCAGCAGTGAAGAGCGACAGTGGGGAACCTACAATGAGCAGTTCTTC